Listed below are T cell receptor beta chains from one sample, sequenced in a study of T cell responses to AZD1222 COVID-19 vaccine. Some clones are missing from TCRdb's copy, which holds only in-frame ones; the method was immunoSEQ multiplex PCR. The sample has some 150,000 clones, 85% to 95% seen once. Material: peripheral blood, obtained on day 0 of AZD1222 vaccination. These receptors were collected from an adult in good health. CDR3s include the opening cysteine and the closing phenylalanine or tryptophan. Each record gives: J gene, CDR3 length, clone size, V gene, D gene, CDR3 DNA, CDR3 protein. A D gene is named only where the DNA matches it firmly. A clone size is listed for some rows: how often the clone was seen (once, few, many), or a class if it is expanded.

TRBJ1-4 | 13 | . | TRBV28 | . | TGTGCCAGCAGATGGGGGCCTAATGAAAAACTGTTTTTT | CASRWGPNEKLFF
TRBJ1-5 | 15 | . | TRBV30 | . | TGTGCCTGGAGTGTAGGCCTTTCGGGTAATCAGCCCCAGCATTTT | CAWSVGLSGNQPQHF
TRBJ2-1 | 16 | . | TRBV5-1 | TRBD2 | TGCGCCAGCAGCCGCGGAACTAGCGGGGCTATGAATGAGCAGTTCTTC | CASSRGTSGAMNEQFF
TRBJ1-2 | 14 | . | TRBV6-2/TRBV6-3 | . | TGTGCCAGCAGTTACCAAGATAAAAACTATGGCTACACCTTC | CASSYQDKNYGYTF
TRBJ1-6 | 15 | once | TRBV6-5 | TRBD1 | TGTGCCAGCAGTAAAACCGGGACAGGGAATTCACCCCTCCACTTT | CASSKTGTGNSPLHF
TRBJ2-3 | 12 | . | TRBV30 | TRBD2 | TGTGCCGGCGGGAGTTGGGGAGATACGCAGTATTTT | CAGGSWGDTQYF
TRBJ1-5 | 14 | . | TRBV30 | . | TGTGCCTGGAGTTCGAAACAGGGAAGTCAGCCCCAGCATTTT | CAWSSKQGSQPQHF
TRBJ1-5 | 13 | few | TRBV7-9 | . | TGTGCCAGCAGCGCTCAGGGTGATCAGCCCCAGCATTTT | CASSAQGDQPQHF
TRBJ1-1 | 17 | . | TRBV7-2 | . | TGTGCCAGCAGCTCCGCGTTAGGAGGGTCGGGAAAGACTGAAGCTTTCTTT | CASSSALGGSGKTEAFF
TRBJ1-5 | 15 | few | TRBV6-6 | TRBD1 | TGTGCCAGCAGTTACCGACAGGGTAGCAATCAGCCCCAGCATTTT | CASSYRQGSNQPQHF
TRBJ2-7 | 12 | . | TRBV7-9 | . | TGTGCCAGCAGCTTAGAGGGAAGCGAGCAGTACTTC | CASSLEGSEQYF
TRBJ1-2 | 15 | . | TRBV6-2/TRBV6-3 | . | TGTGCCAGCAGTTACCCGAGTCGGGGGAACTATGGCTACACCTTC | CASSYPSRGNYGYTF
TRBJ1-2 | 14 | . | TRBV6-5 | . | TGTGCCAGCAGCTACCTCAAGCGAGCAGCTGGCTACACCTTC | CASSYLKRAAGYTF
TRBJ2-7 | 12 | . | TRBV29-1 | TRBD1 | TGCAGCGGGATGGACAGGGACTACGAGCAGTACTTC | CSGMDRDYEQYF
TRBJ1-5 | 17 | . | TRBV19 | . | TGTGCCAGTAGTATGGCGGTGGAGGAAGGGGGCAATCAGCCCCAGCATTTT | CASSMAVEEGGNQPQHF
TRBJ1-2 | 19 | . | TRBV4-1 | TRBD1 | TGCGCCAGCAGCCAAAGGAGGTGGGACAGGGGCCGCCTTAACTATGGCTACACCTTC | CASSQRRWDRGRLNYGYTF
TRBJ2-1 | 15 | . | TRBV7-2 | . | TGTGCCAGCAGCCATACGGGCGATACCTACAATGAGCAGTTCTTC | CASSHTGDTYNEQFF
TRBJ2-1 | 12 | . | TRBV6-5 | TRBD1 | TGTGCCAGCAGCCGGGACAGACTTAGTCTGTTCTTC | CASSRDRLSLFF
TRBJ2-1 | 15 | . | TRBV5-1 | TRBD2 | TGCGCCAGCAGCTTGTTTGGGCGGGGGGGCGATGAGCAGTTCTTC | CASSLFGRGGDEQFF
TRBJ2-3 | 16 | once | TRBV4-2 | TRBD2 | TGTGCCAGCAGTTCTCCTAGCGGGGGGGCCACAGATACGCAGTATTTT | CASSSPSGGATDTQYF
TRBJ1-1 | 13 | . | TRBV20-1 | . | TGCAGTGCTAGTACAGGCATGAACACTGAAGCTTTCTTT | CSASTGMNTEAFF
TRBJ1-2 | 14 | . | TRBV7-2 | . | TGTGCCAGCACCTCTCAGCGGGGGGGCTATGGCTACACCTTC | CASTSQRGGYGYTF
TRBJ2-7 | 13 | once | TRBV4-3 | TRBD2 | TGCGCCAGCAGCCCCCCCGGGGGGGACGAGCAGTACTTC | CASSPPGGDEQYF
TRBJ2-2 | 14 | . | TRBV5-6 | . | TGTGCCAGCCGGAGCAGGGGTTGGGACGGGGAGCTGTTTTTT | CASRSRGWDGELFF
TRBJ2-4 | 14 | once | TRBV5-4 | . | TGTGCCAGCAGCTTCCAACAGGGTCCAGGAATTCAGTACTTC | CASSFQQGPGIQYF
TRBJ2-5 | 16 | . | TRBV7-9 | . | TGTGCCAGCAGCTCGATATTAGGGGTTGGGCAAGAGACCCAGTACTTC | CASSSILGVGQETQYF
TRBJ1-4 | 18 | . | TRBV7-9 | TRBD1 | TGTGCCAGCAGTCCCCCTACAGGGGGCCCTGGGCTCGGCGAAAAACTGTTTTTT | CASSPPTGGPGLGEKLFF
TRBJ2-2 | 14 | . | TRBV30 | TRBD1 | TGTGCCCATGACAGGGGCTCTTTAGCCGGGGAGCTGTTTTTT | CAHDRGSLAGELFF
TRBJ2-7 | 13 | . | TRBV11-3 | TRBD2 | TGTGCCAGCAGCCCTACCGGGGGGGTCGAGCAGTACTTC | CASSPTGGVEQYF
TRBJ1-4 | 14 | . | TRBV9 | . | TGTGCCAGCAGCCTGGGTACAACCAATGAAAAACTGTTTTTT | CASSLGTTNEKLFF
TRBJ1-5 | 13 | . | TRBV30 | . | TGTGCCTGGGAAACGGACTTTAATCAGCCCCAGCATTTT | CAWETDFNQPQHF
TRBJ1-6 | 12 | . | TRBV6-6 | . | TGTGCCAGCGATTCAGGGGATTCACCCCTCCACTTT | CASDSGDSPLHF
TRBJ2-1 | 13 | . | TRBV24-1 | . | TGTGCCACCAATGGGGGGCCCTACAATGAGCAGTTCTTC | CATNGGPYNEQFF
TRBJ2-3 | 12 | . | TRBV7-9 | . | TGTGCCAGCAGCTTAGTGGCAGATACGCAGTATTTT | CASSLVADTQYF
TRBJ2-3 | 14 | . | TRBV7-2 | . | TGTGCCAGCAGCTCGGACTCCTTCACAGATACGCAGTATTTT | CASSSDSFTDTQYF
TRBJ1-6 | 16 | . | TRBV5-4 | TRBD1 | TGTGCCAGCAGCGTAGCCCCTTGGACAGGGAGTTCACCCCTCCACTTT | CASSVAPWTGSSPLHF
TRBJ2-7 | 12 | . | TRBV6-2/TRBV6-3 | . | TGTGCCAGCAGCCCGCAAAACTACGAGCAGTACTTC | CASSPQNYEQYF
TRBJ1-1 | 14 | . | TRBV4-1 | TRBD1 | TGCGCCAGCAGCCAAAGGGACAGACAGGACCAAGCTTTCTTT | CASSQRDRQDQAFF
TRBJ1-5 | 12 | once | TRBV10-3 | . | TGTGCCATCAGAGACGGCAATCAGCCCCAGCATTTT | CAIRDGNQPQHF
TRBJ1-2 | 12 | . | TRBV5-8 | . | TGTGCCAGCAGCTTCCCCCTCAGTGGCTACACCTTC | CASSFPLSGYTF
TRBJ1-2 | 16 | . | TRBV7-8 | . | TGTGCCAGCAGCTCCCTGGGGGTGGGGAATAACTATGGCTACACCTTC | CASSSLGVGNNYGYTF
TRBJ1-5 | 14 | . | TRBV18 | TRBD1 | TGTGCCAGCTCACAAGGGACAGGCAATCAGCCCCAGCATTTT | CASSQGTGNQPQHF
TRBJ1-1 | 11 | . | TRBV7-2 | . | TGTGCCAGCAGTCACTACACTGAAGCTTTCTTT | CASSHYTEAFF
TRBJ1-6 | 15 | . | TRBV6-1 | . | TGTGCCAGCAGTGAACGACCAGGCTTTCGATCACCCCTCCACTTT | CASSERPGFRSPLHF
TRBJ2-1 | 14 | few | TRBV7-2 | . | TGTGCCAGCAGCTTGTCGGTAACGTACAATGAGCAGTTCTTC | CASSLSVTYNEQFF
TRBJ1-4 | 13 | . | TRBV19 | TRBD1 | TGTGCCAGTTCGACAGGGGGTAATGAAAAACTGTTTTTT | CASSTGGNEKLFF
TRBJ1-1 | 14 | . | TRBV6-2/TRBV6-3 | . | TGTGCCAGCAGTTACCTCCTTGCGGGGTCTGAAGCTTTCTTT | CASSYLLAGSEAFF
TRBJ1-5 | 14 | . | TRBV30 | . | TGTGCCTGGAGTGTACGAGGGGATAGGGCGCCCCAGCATTTT | CAWSVRGDRAPQHF
TRBJ2-5 | 15 | . | TRBV7-2 | . | TGTGCCAGCAGCTTAGGCCTTACACCCAGGGAGACCCAGTACTTC | CASSLGLTPRETQYF
TRBJ2-7 | 18 | few | TRBV4-1 | TRBD2 | TGCGCCAGCAGCCAGAGGGTGTCCGGGACTACGACTACCTACGAGCAGTACTTC | CASSQRVSGTTTTYEQYF